This T cell receptor beta chain was documented in a study of regulatory T cells in long-lasting Graves disease (dated by TCRdb to about 2021). Some background on the complete study: Patients with newly diagnosed Graves' disease had been on antithyroid drugs for under 3 months. Patients with persistent Graves' disease were compared with patients with newly diagnosed Graves' disease using TCR sequencing and RNA sequencing of peripheral blood. The study took place in China and was registered as a clinical trial. A total of approximately 35 samples were covered by TCR sequencing, comprising around 13 persistent and 20 newly diagnosed Graves' disease patients. What the research found in general, with its limitations: Sequencing and analysis were limited to the TCR beta chain. The authors noted that the small sample size was a limitation that may lower accuracy. TRBV28, TRBJ1-2 and TRBJ2-5 were preferentially used in persistent disease, while TRBV20-1 and TRBJ2-1 were favored in newly diagnosed disease. Only peripheral blood was studied, because thyroid tissue, the primary lesion, was inaccessible. Persistent patients shared more public clonotypes among themselves (over 2,500) than newly diagnosed patients did (roughly 920). Persistent Graves' disease patients showed lower TCR Shannon entropy and fewer highly expanded clones than newly diagnosed patients, suggesting clonal expansion.

This clonotype has more than one count but fewer than ten. No antigen is known for it. This sequence may be a read error, since a much larger clone differs from it by one base. Libraries came from multiplex PCR. The sequencer listed for this sample is Illumina HiSeq 4000. TCR beta libraries were built with iRepertoire HTBI primers and Arm-PCR amplification of CDR3 regions. Gel purification was performed on PCR products prior to sequencing. The authors' analysis ran thus. Gene usage analysis of CDR3 amino acid clonotypes relied on the roughly 60 TRBV and about 15 TRBJ segments identified across samples. Filtered high-quality paired reads were merged into contigs using COPE and FqMerger. BLAST was used to align contigs to IMGT TRBV, TRBD and TRBJ reference genes, and CDR3 was defined according to IMGT. Highly expanded clones were defined as clonotypes with a frequency above 0.1%. Repertoire diversity was measured by Shannon entropy, and V-J evenness by the Gini coefficient. Clonotypes shared by more than one individual were considered public. Using fastp trimming at Q25 and MiXCR clonotype assembly, TCRdb reanalyzed the public sequencing data and kept in-frame beta chains. Rows matching on CDR3 protein sequence are summarized as one entry with the most common DNA and genes. TCRdb's processing, not the authors' own work, is the source of the V and J calls. The sample table lists 200,000 to 250,000 distinct CDR3 sequences, around 20% of them with a count of one. Around 20% of the sample is in the top ten clones.

Measured from the cysteine to the phenylalanine, the CDR3 is 13 residues long. Only CDR3 DNA remains: 39 bases, in frame from the first base. CDR1 and CDR2, per the germline V gene, are SGDLS and YYNGEE. This specimen's time point label, per the study, means: newly diagnosed GD, antithyroid drugs for less than 3 months. For both TCR sequencing and RNA sequencing, RNA was extracted from PBMCs using TRIzol. The diagnosis of Graves' disease was made according to American Thyroid Association guidelines. Patients were recruited from an endocrinology department in Xi'an, China. Each patient gave around 9.2 milliliters of peripheral blood, collected in an EDTA anticoagulant tube. PBMCs were isolated by Ficoll Paque Plus density gradient separation without further T cell sorting. An Agilent 2100 Bioanalyzer and agarose gel were used to check RNA quality, while a NanoDrop 2000 measured RNA concentration.

The clonotype was recovered from a female donor with Graves disease. Here the chain combines TRBV9 and TRBJ1-2; the D gene lacks a confident call. Sequencing used peripheral blood mononuclear cells (PBMCs), obtained at new diagnosis, from a patient treated with antithyroid drugs. The CDR3 has the sequence CTSSVGSGYGYTF. The bases read TGTACCAGCAGCGTAGGGTCTGGCTATGGCTACACCTTC. Reference TRBV9 and TRBJ1-2 genes cover what lies past the CDR3, so the full variable domain is DSGVTQTPKHLITATGQRVTLRCSPRSGDLSVYWYQQSLDQGLQFLIQYYNGEERAKGNILERFSAQQFPDLHSELNLSSLELGDSALYFCTSSVGSGYGYTFGSGTRLTVV.